The 25 T cell receptor beta chains in this list originate from one sample, sequenced in a study of spatial heterogeneity in lung cancer (dated by TCRdb to about 2019). Library preparation employed 5' RACE. The listed sequencing device is NextSeq 500. TCRdb applied fastp at Q25 and MiXCR to the public reads, then kept only in-frame beta chains. Every CDR3 protein is listed once, alongside the most common genes and DNA of its rows. In all, the sample holds tens of thousands of distinct CDR3 sequences, and 4.6% of those were seen once. Of the sample, over 30% is held by the ten largest clones. Interpreted using the paper, the time point label stands for: sample taken at primary tumor resection. For TCR sequencing, whole RNA was extracted from tumor and nontumor lung tissue, or from cryopreserved PBMC samples, and no cell sorting was done. The sequences come from PBMCs, collected at surgery. These receptor sequences come from a male donor with early-stage non-small cell lung cancer.

This clonotype occurred many times. CDR3 DNA: TGTGCCAGCACCCCTAGCGGGGGGCCAGGGAGGGAGCAGTTCTTC. Its translation: CASTPSGGPGREQFF. The chain couples TRBV7-2 to TRBJ2-1; 11 nucleotides line up with TRBD2. This CDR3 has 15 amino acids. The germline gives CDR1 SGHTA, CDR2 FQGNSA. V shed 7 bases, J shed 10 bases, and the junction held 12 bases outside the gene matches.

This clonotype was counted at least ten times. The V gene is TRBV7-8, the J gene TRBJ2-2, with D perhaps given as TRBD1 or TRBD2 (5 bases each). The CDR3 has 13 amino acids. Germline V gene data show CDR1 as SGHVS and CDR2 as FQNEAQ. Trimming removed 5 bases from V and 10 bases from J, with 14 bases in between. CDR3 region: CASSGSGTKELFF. DNA for the CDR3: TGTGCCAGCAGCGGATCCGGGACCAAGGAGCTGTTTTTT.

This clonotype has only a few counts. The CDR3 DNA reads as TGTGCCAGCAGCTTCCGTACAGGGATGGGCGAAAAACTGTTTTTT. The encoded protein is CASSFRTGMGEKLFF. This chain connects TRBV5-6 to TRBJ1-4; perhaps TRBD1 as D (6 bases). From germline, CDR1 is SGHDT and CDR2 YYEEEE. CDR3 length: 15 residues. V shed 2 bases and J shed 8 bases, with 16 bases lying between them. The variable domain in full, completed from reference TRBV5-6 and TRBJ1-4, reads DAGVTQSPTHLIKTRGQQVTLRCSPKSGHDTVSWYQQALGQGPQFIFQYYEEEERQRGNFPDRFSGHQFPNYSSELNVNALLLGDSALYLCASSFRTGMGEKLFFGSGTQLSVL.

This clonotype was picked up many times. The chain recombines TRBV5-4 with TRBJ2-1, with 13 nucleotides matching TRBD2. This CDR3 contains 19 residues. V shed 4 bases, J shed 0 bases, and the junction held 10 bases outside the gene matches. The germline gives CDR1 SGHNT, CDR2 YYREEE (reference sequence). CDR3 residues: CASSPGGLAGASSYNEQFF. Here the CDR3 DNA reads TGTGCCAGCAGCCCCGGTGGACTAGCGGGAGCCAGCTCCTACAATGAGCAGTTCTTC.

The table lists this clonotype with many counts. The chain has TRBV19 and TRBJ1-5; D remains unclear. Trimming left V 6 bases short and J 5 bases short, with 14 bases between. Per the germline V gene, CDR1 is LNHDA and CDR2 is SQIVND (reference sequence). The CDR3 is made up of 14 amino acids. The CDR3 sequence: CASRDTATYQPQHF. The CDR3 DNA reads as TGTGCCAGTAGGGATACTGCTACCTATCAGCCCCAGCATTTT.

In its sample, this clonotype was seen many times. The rearrangement links TRBV4-2 to TRBJ2-2, with 8 bases matching TRBD2. The CDR3 is made up of 21 amino acids. V lost 0 bases, J lost 3 bases, and 18 bases stayed unmatched. Looked up from germline, CDR1 is LGHNA and CDR2 is YNFKEQ. CDR3 loop: CASSQELAAGGVPLDTGELFF. The CDR3 nucleotides are TGTGCCAGCAGCCAAGAGTTGGCCGCGGGGGGCGTACCTTTGGACACCGGGGAGCTGTTTTTT.

This clonotype was counted many times. This rearrangement joins TRBV7-9 to TRBJ1-5, with D tentatively TRBD1 (6 bases). The CDR3 loop spans 16 amino acids. The germline V and J ends were trimmed by 2 bases and 3 bases, with 14 bases remaining between them. Germline lookup yields CDR1 SEHNR and CDR2 FQNEAQ (reference sequence). The CDR3 DNA is TGTGCCAGCAGCTTAAGCCATACAGGGACCAATCAGCCCCAGCATTTT. It yields the protein CASSLSHTGTNQPQHF.

This chain joins TRBV10-3 and TRBJ1-6; possible D gene TRBD1, 5 bases. This CDR3 region has 13 residues. The ends were cut back, 6 bases at V and 7 bases at J, with 10 bases in the middle. The V gene's germline CDR1 is ENHRY and CDR2 SYGVKD. This chain's CDR3 is CAIRGTGNSPLHF. CDR3 DNA: TGTGCCATCAGGGGGACGGGAAATTCACCCCTCCACTTT.

This clonotype was observed many times. The J gene is TRBJ1-5, the V gene TRBV10-3; D is possibly TRBD1 (5 bases). Trimming took off 5 bases at V and 4 bases at J, with 18 bases between the two ends. This CDR3 has 16 residues. Germline lookup yields CDR1 ENHRY and CDR2 SYGVKD. The CDR3 spells CAISIKGRPSNQPQHF. CDR3 DNA: TGTGCCATCAGTATAAAGGGACGGCCAAGTAATCAGCCCCAGCATTTT.

This clonotype showed up many times. The chain carries TRBV28 and TRBJ1-1; tentative D call: TRBD1 (6 bases). This CDR3 spans 13 amino acids. V was trimmed by 10 bases and J by 0 bases, leaving 12 bases between them. Germline V gives CDR1 MDHEN, CDR2 SYDVKM. The CDR3 region has the DNA TGTGCCACCATGAGGGACATGAACACTGAAGCTTTCTTT. Translation: CATMRDMNTEAFF.

This clonotype was seen ten or more times. This chain links TRBV7-2 with TRBJ1-1, with TRBD1 identical over 7 bases. Germline V gene lookup returns CDR1 SGHTA and CDR2 FQGNSA. V gave up 4 bases and J gave up 5 bases; unmatched junction bases: 7. This CDR3 spans 14 amino acids. The DNA of the CDR3 is TGTGCCAGCAGCTCTCACCAGGGGGGGACTGAAGCTTTCTTT. It is translated as CASSSHQGGTEAFF.

The table lists this clonotype with many counts. V and J are TRBV5-4 and TRBJ1-2, with D perhaps matching TRBD1 (6 bases). The CDR3 is 15 residues long. V lost 3 bases to trimming and J lost 4 bases, with 16 bases between them. Germline CDR1 and CDR2: SGHNT and YYREEE (reference sequence). CDR3 sequence reads: CASSSPGEGSYGYTF. The CDR3 nucleotides read TGTGCCAGCAGCTCCCCAGGGGAGGGGTCCTATGGCTACACCTTC.

This clonotype was recorded at least ten times. This chain joins TRBV7-3 and TRBJ2-2, with D maybe TRBD1 (6 bases). There are 15 residues in the CDR3. The germline gives CDR1 SGHTA, CDR2 FQGTGA. Trimming left V 5 bases short and J 7 bases short, with 17 bases between. The CDR3 reads CASSPLTTGRGELFF. Here the CDR3 DNA reads TGTGCCAGCAGCCCCCTCACAACAGGGCGCGGGGAGCTGTTTTTT.

About this clonotype: A read error may be the cause here, since a much bigger clone is one base away. The chain combines TRBV12-3 or TRBV12-4 with TRBJ2-3; a possible D gene is TRBD2 (5 bases). The CDR3 loop spans 14 amino acids. Trimming cost V 6 bases and J 6 bases, with 16 bases left between them. The CDR3 DNA follows: TGTGCCAGCAGCGCCACTAGTCCCAGCGATACGCAGTATTTT. Translated, it gives CASSATSPSDTQYF.

CDR3 in amino acids: CASSYPSSGANVLTF. In DNA, the CDR3 is TGTGCCAGCAGCTACCCCAGCTCTGGGGCCAACGTCCTGACTTTC. This sequence joins TRBV5-5 and TRBJ2-6; no firm D call. Germline V gene data show CDR1 as SGHKS and CDR2 as YYEKEE (reference sequence). With 3 bases removed from V and 0 bases from J, the gap between germline ends came to 7 bases. The CDR3 is 15 amino acids.

The chain uses TRBV27 and TRBJ1-5, with D possibly matching TRBD1 (5 bases). Per germline, CDR1 MNHEY and CDR2 SMNVEV (reference sequence). The CDR3 covers 15 residues. V dropped 2 bases and J dropped 3 bases, with 11 bases sitting between them. CDR3 nucleotides: TGTGCCAGCAGTTTAGAAGGGGCTAACAATCAGCCCCAGCATTTT. Translated: CASSLEGANNQPQHF.

This clonotype was seen more than once but under ten times. The rearrangement links TRBV18 to TRBJ2-1; D is ambiguous. The CDR3 length is 13 residues. The V end lost 2 bases, the J end lost 9 bases, and 11 bases lay between the germline ends. In germline, CDR1 is KGHSH, CDR2 LQKENI. The CDR3 DNA sequence: TGTGCCAGCTCACCAATAAAGGGTGTTGAGCAGTTCTTC. Protein sequence: CASSPIKGVEQFF.

This clonotype was found many times. V and J are TRBV3-1 and TRBJ2-3; D is unresolved. This CDR3 has 12 residues. V lost 3 bases and J lost 0, with 1 base in between. Per the germline V gene, CDR1 is LGHDT and CDR2 is YNNKEL (reference sequence). The CDR3 loop is CASSQSTDTQYF. CDR3 DNA: TGTGCCAGCAGCCAGAGCACAGATACGCAGTATTTT.

This clonotype was seen repeatedly, ten times or more. This chain joins TRBV9 and TRBJ2-3, with 8 bases lining up with TRBD2. Germline assignment: CDR1 SGDLS and CDR2 YYNGEE. The length of the CDR3 is 19 residues. Trimming at V came to 0 bases and at J to 2 bases, leaving 14 bases not matched to a gene. The CDR3 bases are TGTGCCAGCAGCGTAGAGTGGGCGGGGGGACCGTCCCTCACAGATACGCAGTATTTT. Translating it yields CASSVEWAGGPSLTDTQYF.

This clonotype was found many times. The V call is TRBV30, the J call TRBJ2-2, with 11 bases fitting TRBD1. After removal of 2 bases from V and 4 bases from J, the junction contained 3 bases not matched to a gene. Per the germline V gene, CDR1 is GTSNPN and CDR2 is SVGIG (reference sequence). This CDR3 is built from 15 residues. The CDR3 loop reads CAWSKGQGGTGELFF. CDR3 in DNA: TGTGCCTGGAGTAAGGGACAGGGGGGCACCGGGGAGCTGTTTTTT.

There are many counts of this clonotype. CDR3 sequence: CASSVRSGANVLTF. In DNA, the CDR3 is TGTGCCAGCAGCGTCCGCTCTGGGGCCAACGTCCTGACTTTC. The rearrangement uses TRBV2 and TRBJ2-6; D is ambiguous. Trimming took off 6 bases at V and 0 bases at J, with 6 bases between the two ends. Germline CDR1 is SNHLY and CDR2 is FYNNEI. The CDR3 consists of 14 residues.

This clonotype was seen at least ten times. The rearrangement joins TRBV12-3 or TRBV12-4 to TRBJ2-7; 10 bases fit TRBD2. The ends lost 3 bases at V and 4 bases at J; junction bases unmatched: 3. The CDR3 contains 14 residues. CDR3 in amino acids: CASSFKRGGYEQYF. The CDR3 DNA sequence: TGTGCCAGCAGTTTCAAGCGGGGGGGTTACGAGCAGTACTTC.

This clonotype was picked up many times. J is TRBJ1-3 and V is TRBV28; D unclear. Germline-derived CDR1 and CDR2 are MDHEN and SYDVKM. This CDR3 spans 14 amino acids. V shed 7 bases and J shed 0 bases, with 10 bases lying between them. The CDR3 bases are TGTGCCAGCACCACCCCAGGCTCTGGAAACACCATATATTTT. Protein product: CASTTPGSGNTIYF.

This clonotype was picked up many times. CDR3 sequence reads: CASSPKTADTQYF. Written as DNA, the CDR3 is TGTGCCAGCAGCCCGAAGACAGCAGATACGCAGTATTTT. The rearrangement joins TRBV7-9 to TRBJ2-3; TRBD1 is a possible D gene (5 bases). The CDR3 length is 13 residues. V dropped 5 bases and J dropped 4 bases, with 10 bases sitting between them. The germline CDR1 and CDR2 sequences are SEHNR and FQNEAQ (reference sequence).

This clonotype was recorded many times. The chain has TRBV6-1 and TRBJ2-6; D remains unclear. This CDR3 has 15 residues. Looked up from germline, CDR1 is MNHNS and CDR2 is SASEGT. V shed 1 base and J shed 1 base, with 5 bases lying between them. The CDR3 sequence: CASSEGGSGANVLTF. The CDR3 region has the DNA TGTGCCAGCAGTGAAGGGGGTTCTGGGGCCAACGTCCTGACTTTC.